This passage covers 8 T cell receptor beta chains from one sample sequenced in a study of neoadjuvant nivolumab and ipilimumab in lung cancer (dated by TCRdb to between 2020 and 2021). This specimen's time point label, interpreted: at surgical resection after neoadjuvant nivolumab +/- ipilimumab. Receptors were amplified or captured by the immunoSEQ multiplex PCR assay. TCRdb obtained this table from immuneACCESS and retained in-frame rearrangements with V and J assigned. These tables miss some clones; where compared with another copy, unresolved V genes account for less than half of the shortfall, and the remainder is unexplained. The sample records under 15,000 clones, 65% to 75% of which are singletons. Approximately 25% of the sample is taken by the ten largest. Sequencing used peripheral blood, obtained after neoadjuvant nivolumab, alone or with ipilimumab, at or shortly before surgery. These receptors were taken from an adult with non-small cell lung cancer.

The chain recombines TRBV30 with TRBJ1-2; D is perhaps TRBD1 (6 bases). The V gene lost 5 bases and the J gene lost 3 bases, with 22 bases spanning the gap. In germline, CDR1 is GTSNPN, CDR2 SVGIG (reference sequence). This CDR3 is 16 amino acids long. For the CDR3, the DNA is TGTGCCTGGCGTTCTGGGGGCGGGGGCAGATACTATGGCTACACCTTC. Its translation is CAWRSGGGGRYYGYTF.

The V gene is TRBV2, the J gene TRBJ2-1, with TRBD2 identical over 11 bases. Germline assignment: CDR1 SNHLY and CDR2 FYNNEI. The CDR3 length is 15 residues. The trim removed 6 bases at V and 2 bases at J, leaving 3 bases unmatched. The CDR3 protein is CASSRLAGPYNEQFF. CDR3 in DNA: TGTGCCAGCAGCCGACTAGCGGGGCCCTACAATGAGCAGTTCTTC.

This rearrangement joins TRBV9 to TRBJ1-2; 8 bases map to TRBD1. The CDR3 loop spans 14 amino acids. CDR1 and CDR2 (germline): SGDLS, YYNGEE. V was pared by 5 bases and J by 8 bases, with 11 bases of the junction left unmatched. The CDR3 loop is CASRGDRGEGGYTF. In DNA, the CDR3 is TGTGCCAGCAGGGGAGACAGGGGAGAAGGCGGCTACACCTTC.

V is TRBV18 and J is TRBJ2-5; 10 bases agree with TRBD1. The CDR3 is 15 amino acids. CDR1 and CDR2 (germline): KGHSH, LQKENI. Trimming at V came to 6 bases and at J to 7 bases, leaving 11 bases not matched to a gene. The CDR3 nucleotides read TGTGCCAGCTCTCCCGGGACAGGGGCTGAAGGGACCCAGTACTTC. Translated, it gives CASSPGTGAEGTQYF.

This chain joins TRBV5-1 and TRBJ1-3; 7 nucleotides line up with TRBD1. J lost 7 bases, V lost 4 bases, and 8 bases had no gene match. Germline CDR1 is SGHRS and CDR2 is YFSETQ. This CDR3 is built from 14 residues. DNA of the CDR3: TGCGCCAGCAGCAATCCCGGGACAGAGAACACCATATATTTT. It translates to CASSNPGTENTIYF.

This chain joins TRBV30 and TRBJ2-3, with no clear D. Trimming left V 1 base short and J 5 bases short, with 7 bases between. The length of the CDR3 is 12 residues. Per the germline V gene, CDR1 is GTSNPN and CDR2 is SVGIG (reference sequence). CDR3 loop: CAWSATRDTQYF. CDR3 in DNA: TGTGCCTGGAGTGCTACAAGAGATACGCAGTATTTT.

This rearrangement joins TRBV7-8 to TRBJ1-2, with D unresolved. V was pared by 1 base and J by 2 bases, with 14 bases between. In germline, CDR1 is SGHVS, CDR2 FQNEAQ. The length of the CDR3 is 16 residues. The CDR3 sequence is CASSLEANYRNYGYTF. The CDR3 region has the DNA TGTGCCAGCAGCTTAGAGGCGAATTATCGGAACTATGGCTACACCTTC.

The chain joins TRBV7-9 to TRBJ2-3; a possible D gene is TRBD2 (7 bases). With 5 bases removed from V and 4 bases from J, the gap between germline ends came to 19 bases. Germline values: CDR1 SEHNR, CDR2 FQNEAQ (reference sequence). This CDR3 has 16 residues. The CDR3 sequence is CASSPWGAGAADTQYF. CDR3 DNA sequence: TGTGCCAGCAGCCCCTGGGGGGCGGGGGCGGCAGATACGCAGTATTTT.